This record concerns one T cell receptor beta chain sequence. Other nucleotide sequences in the sample specify the same CDR3. Donors were Caucasian adults residing in Nashville, Tennessee, USA. These data originate in a study of shared clonotypes between healthy human individuals. Here immunoSEQ multiplex PCR was the method, and the copy in TCRdb shows in-frame clones only, minus some. This repertoire shows around 2.5 million clones, more than 85% found once; its top ten account for around 0.4%. The TCR comes from a man between 18 and 35 years old in good health. Some clones in this sample may be carry-over from other donors' samples. The specimen was naive CD4+ T cells from PBMCs. Described subset: CD45RA+ positively selected.

CDR3 sequence reads: CASSVGRGELFF. The CDR3 nucleotides are TGTGCCAGCAGCGTAGGTCGGGGGGAGCTGTTTTTT. The rearrangement uses TRBV9 and TRBJ2-2; D is unclear. Germline values: CDR1 SGDLS, CDR2 YYNGEE. Trimming removed 0 bases at V and 8 bases at J, with 5 bases between. CDR3 size: 12 residues.